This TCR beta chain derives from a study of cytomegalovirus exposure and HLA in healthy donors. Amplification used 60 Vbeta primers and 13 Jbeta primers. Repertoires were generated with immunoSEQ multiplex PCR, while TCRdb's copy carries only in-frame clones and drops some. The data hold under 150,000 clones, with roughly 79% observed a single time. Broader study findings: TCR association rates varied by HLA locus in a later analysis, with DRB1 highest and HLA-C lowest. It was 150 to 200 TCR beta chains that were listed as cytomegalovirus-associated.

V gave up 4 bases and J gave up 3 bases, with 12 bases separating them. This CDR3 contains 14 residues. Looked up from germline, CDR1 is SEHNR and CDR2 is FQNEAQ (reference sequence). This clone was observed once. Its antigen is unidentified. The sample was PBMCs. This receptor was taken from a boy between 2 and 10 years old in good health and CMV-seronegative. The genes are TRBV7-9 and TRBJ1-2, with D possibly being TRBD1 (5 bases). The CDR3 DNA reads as TGTGCCAGCAGCTCTTCGACAGCTTACTATGGCTACACCTTC. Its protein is CASSSSTAYYGYTF.